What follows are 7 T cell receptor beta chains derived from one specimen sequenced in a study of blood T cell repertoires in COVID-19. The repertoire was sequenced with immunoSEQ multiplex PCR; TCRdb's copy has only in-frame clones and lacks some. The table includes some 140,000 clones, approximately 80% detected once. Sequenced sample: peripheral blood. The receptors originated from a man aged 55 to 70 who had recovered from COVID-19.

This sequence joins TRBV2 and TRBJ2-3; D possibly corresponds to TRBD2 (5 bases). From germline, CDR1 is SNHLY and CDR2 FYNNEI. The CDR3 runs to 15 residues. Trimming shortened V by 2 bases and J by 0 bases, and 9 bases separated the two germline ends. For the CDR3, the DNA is TGTGCCAGCAGTGAATGGCTAGCCAGCACAGATACGCAGTATTTT. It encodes CASSEWLASTDTQYF.

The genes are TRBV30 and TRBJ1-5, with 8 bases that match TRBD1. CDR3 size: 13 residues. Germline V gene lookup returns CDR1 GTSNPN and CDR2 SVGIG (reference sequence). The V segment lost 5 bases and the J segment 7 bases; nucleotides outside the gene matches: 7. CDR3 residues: CAWGGQGRQPQHF. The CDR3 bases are TGTGCCTGGGGAGGACAGGGACGGCAGCCCCAGCATTTT.

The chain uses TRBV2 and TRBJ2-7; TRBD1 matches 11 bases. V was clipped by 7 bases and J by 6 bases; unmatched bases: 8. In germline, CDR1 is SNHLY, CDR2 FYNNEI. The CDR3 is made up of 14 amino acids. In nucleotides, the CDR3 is TGTGCCAGCAATCTGGGGACAGGGGGGAGCGAGCAGTACTTC. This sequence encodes CASNLGTGGSEQYF.

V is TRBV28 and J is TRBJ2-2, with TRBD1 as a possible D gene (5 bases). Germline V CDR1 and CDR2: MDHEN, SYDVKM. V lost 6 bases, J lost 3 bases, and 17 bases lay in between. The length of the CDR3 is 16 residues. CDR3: CASSPATVVYTGELFF. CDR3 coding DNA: TGTGCCAGCAGCCCAGCGACAGTCGTTTACACCGGGGAGCTGTTTTTT.

CDR3: CASSLDSSNQPQHF. CDR3 in DNA: TGCGCCAGCAGCTTGGACAGCTCCAATCAGCCCCAGCATTTT. The chain combines TRBV5-1 with TRBJ1-5; the D is unclear. Trimming removed 0 bases from V and 3 bases from J, with 7 bases in between. CDR3 length: 14 residues. In germline, CDR1 is SGHRS, CDR2 YFSETQ.

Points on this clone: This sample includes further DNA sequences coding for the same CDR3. CDR3: CASSPTGNQPQHF. CDR3 DNA: TGTGCCAGCAGCCCCACAGGGAATCAGCCCCAGCATTTT. The chain combines TRBV6-2 or TRBV6-3 with TRBJ1-5; D is possibly TRBD1 (6 bases). This CDR3 spans 13 amino acids. Germline CDR1 MNHEY, CDR2 SVGEGT. V lost 6 bases, J lost 4 bases, and 10 bases lay in between.

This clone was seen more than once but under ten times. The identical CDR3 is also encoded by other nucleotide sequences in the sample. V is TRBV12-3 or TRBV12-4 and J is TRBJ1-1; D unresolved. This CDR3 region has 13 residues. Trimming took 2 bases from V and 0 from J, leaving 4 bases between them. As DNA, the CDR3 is TGTGCCAGCAGTTTACGAGTGAACACTGAAGCTTTCTTT. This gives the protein CASSLRVNTEAFF.